This T cell receptor beta chain was obtained from a study of T cell repertoires in aging, cancer and after chemotherapy. The overall study: Repeat sampling of healthy donors over several months to years showed clear clonal overlap.

Overall study results and limits: Age-matched healthy donors had significantly more diverse, less clonal blood TCR repertoires than untreated cancer patients. Rebound thymic output was suggested by rising median generation probability during chemotherapy in each cancer cohort.

About this clonotype: Its target is not known.

The template was genomic DNA from peripheral blood, not RNA. TRB rearrangements spanning V, D and J were amplified using mixed TRB-A/B primers. One entry per CDR3 protein results from TCRdb running MiXCR on the multiplex PCR reads. The sample holds more than 4,000 distinct CDR3 sequences, approximately 46% seen once. V shed 0 bases, J shed 4 bases, and the junction held 5 bases outside the gene matches. The CDR3 covers 17 residues. Looked up from germline, CDR1 is SGHNT and CDR2 is YYREEE (reference sequence). The TCR was taken from a human donor in good health. The sample taken for sequencing was blood. The chain combines TRBV5-4 with TRBJ2-3; 13 bases align to TRBD2. CDR3 amino acids: CASSLGLAGGIADTQYF. The CDR3 DNA reads TGTGCCAGCAGCTTGGGACTAGCGGGGGGAATAGCAGATACGCAGTATTTT.